This passage covers 32 T cell receptor beta chains from one sample sequenced in a study of OX40 agonist ivuxolimab in advanced cancers. Produced via immunoSEQ multiplex PCR; TCRdb's table is partial and in-frame only. The sample contains about 22,000 clones, 84% of which appear only once. This material consisted of CD4+ or CD8+ T cells sorted from blood, taken in a trial of the OX40 agonist ivuxolimab. The receptors were gathered from an adult with an advanced solid tumor such as melanoma, head and neck, liver or kidney cancer.

The rearrangement joins TRBV14 to TRBJ1-2; D is unclear. The CDR3 runs to 12 residues. CDR1 is SGHDN, CDR2 FVKESK, per germline. V was clipped by 0 bases and J by 3 bases, with 2 bases between them. Written as DNA, the CDR3 is TGTGCCAGCAGCCAAGACTACTATGGCTACACCTTC. Translating gives CASSQDYYGYTF. Full variable domain (outside the CDR3, taken from reference TRBV14 and TRBJ1-2): EAGVTQFPSHSVIEKGQTVTLRCDPISGHDNLYWYRRVMGKEIKFLLHFVKESKQDESGMPNNRFLAERTGGTYSTLKVQPAELEDSGVYFCASSQDYYGYTFGSGTRLTVV.

The J gene is TRBJ2-1, the V gene TRBV21-1; the table's TRBD2 call for D was not verified on the DNA. TRBV21-1 is described as a pseudogene. The CDR3 loop spans 16 amino acids. The CDR3 sequence: CASSKAGRAGDNEQFF. The DNA for the CDR3 is TGTGCCAGCAGCAAAGCGGGGAGAGCTGGGGACAATGAGCAGTTCTTC.

The sample holds a few counts of this clone. The genes are TRBV5-1 and TRBJ2-7; D remains ambiguous. Trimming cost V 4 bases and J 6 bases, with 17 bases left between them. The germline V gene has CDR1 SGHRS and CDR2 YFSETQ. The length of the CDR3 is 14 residues. As DNA, the CDR3 is TGCGCCAGCAGCCTTGAGGCGGCTGGTATCGAGCAGTACTTC. Amino acid sequence: CASSLEAAGIEQYF.

For the CDR3, the DNA is TGTGCCACCAGCAGCCCGGGAGAAAGTGCGAAGAACACTGAAGCTTTCTTT. This gives the protein CATSSPGESAKNTEAFF. J is TRBJ1-1 and V is TRBV15; no firm D call. Trimming removed 3 bases from V and 1 base from J, with 18 bases in between. The CDR3 has 17 residues. CDR1 is LNHNV, CDR2 YYDKDF, per germline (reference sequence). The full variable domain, its missing parts supplied by reference TRBV15 and TRBJ1-1, is DAMVIQNPRYQVTQFGKPVTLSCSQTLNHNVMYWYQQKSSQAPKLLFHYYDKDFNNEADTPDNFQSRRPNTSFCFLDIRSPGLGDTAMYLCATSSPGESAKNTEAFFGQGTRLTVV.

This clone was seen a handful of times. The V and J genes are TRBV19 and TRBJ2-3; D might be TRBD2 (6 bases). This CDR3 is built from 14 residues. V was clipped by 7 bases and J by 3 bases, with 14 bases between them. CDR1 is LNHDA, CDR2 SQIVND, per germline (reference sequence). The DNA for the CDR3 is TGTGCCAGTACCTCGGGAGAGGGTACAGATACGCAGTATTTT. Translation: CASTSGEGTDTQYF.

The chain links TRBV11-2 to TRBJ1-1, with D hard to call. Between the trimmed V and J ends, which lost 5 bases and 1 base, there was a span of 17 bases. Germline CDR1 SGHAT, CDR2 FQNNGV. CDR3 size: 16 residues. In nucleotides, the CDR3 is TGTGCCAGCAGCCCACGATTTGTGTCTCAGAACACTGAAGCTTTCTTT. Residues: CASSPRFVSQNTEAFF.

The chain combines TRBV5-1 with TRBJ2-7, with D unclear. V was pared by 4 bases and J by 2 bases, with 25 bases between. CDR1 is SGHRS and CDR2 is YFSETQ in the germline V gene. The CDR3 sequence is 18 residues long. CDR3 loop: CASSNLRQRFLGPYEQYF. The DNA for the CDR3 is TGCGCCAGCAGCAATCTAAGACAACGCTTTCTAGGACCCTACGAGCAGTACTTC.

V and J are TRBV9 and TRBJ1-2; the match to TRBD1 covers 9 bases. Germline trimming cut 3 bases from V and 6 bases from J; bases unmatched to any gene: 12. Looked up from germline, CDR1 is SGDLS and CDR2 is YYNGEE. The CDR3 covers 16 residues. In nucleotides, the CDR3 is TGTGCCAGCAGCGCGAAGACAGGGGGTGGTGGAAATGGCTACACCTTC. As protein: CASSAKTGGGGNGYTF.

This chain joins TRBV2 and TRBJ1-2, with 12 nucleotides matching TRBD1. This CDR3 spans 18 amino acids. Germline-derived CDR1 and CDR2 are SNHLY and FYNNEI. V lost 3 bases, J lost 1 base, and 9 bases stayed unmatched. CDR3 sequence (DNA): TGTGCCAGCAGTGATTGGGGACAGGGGGCCGATTTTAACTATGGCTACACCTTC. Its translation is CASSDWGQGADFNYGYTF.

This sequence joins TRBV4-1 and TRBJ2-2; 9 nucleotides align to TRBD1. The CDR3 runs to 16 residues. Germline values: CDR1 MGHRA, CDR2 YSYEKL. V gave up 4 bases and J gave up 7 bases; unmatched junction bases: 10. The CDR3 bases are TGCGCCAGCAGCCCCACGGACAGGGGTCATCACGGGGAGCTGTTTTTT. This translates into CASSPTDRGHHGELFF.

As DNA, the CDR3 is TGTGCCAGCAGCTTTCTACAGGACCAGCCCCAGCATTTT. Its protein is CASSFLQDQPQHF. The rearrangement uses TRBV7-2 and TRBJ1-5; possibly TRBD1 for D (5 bases). Trimming stripped 3 bases from V and 7 bases from J, with 10 bases between. CDR1 and CDR2 (germline): SGHTA, FQGNSA. The CDR3 extends over 13 amino acids.

This clone was seen once. The CDR3 spells CASSLNRASGRIGELFF. Written as DNA, the CDR3 is TGTGCCAGCAGCTTAAATAGGGCTAGCGGGAGGATCGGGGAGCTGTTTTTT. V is TRBV7-3 and J is TRBJ2-2; 11 nucleotides align to TRBD2. The CDR3 has 17 residues. The V segment lost 1 base and the J segment 7 bases; nucleotides outside the gene matches: 8. The germline gives CDR1 SGHTA, CDR2 FQGTGA. The whole variable domain, filled in from reference TRBV7-3 and TRBJ2-2, reads GAGVSQTPSNKVTEKGKYVELRCDPISGHTALYWYRQSLGQGPEFLIYFQGTGAADDSGLPNDRFFAVRPEGSVSTLKIQRTERGDSAVYLCASSLNRASGRIGELFFGEGSRLTVL.

The rearrangement uses TRBV7-9 and TRBJ1-2; weak D call: TRBD1 (6 bases). The germline gives CDR1 SEHNR, CDR2 FQNEAQ (reference sequence). The V end lost 2 bases, the J end lost 5 bases, and 18 bases lay between the germline ends. The CDR3 is 16 amino acids. The CDR3 DNA is TGTGCCAGCAGCTTAATAGTGGGCAGGGGCAAGTATGGCTACACCTTC. It yields the protein CASSLIVGRGKYGYTF.

The chain couples TRBV6-5 to TRBJ1-2; D is unresolved. CDR1 and CDR2 from the germline V gene are MNHEY and SVGAGI. The CDR3 runs 11 residues. V lost 5 bases to trimming and J lost 0 bases, with 1 base between them. The CDR3 region is CASSTNYGYTF. CDR3 nucleotides: TGTGCCAGCAGTACTAACTATGGCTACACCTTC.

This chain links TRBV18 with TRBJ2-5; a possible D gene is TRBD2 (6 bases). Germline values: CDR1 KGHSH, CDR2 LQKENI. The CDR3 covers 16 residues. Between the trimmed V and J ends, which lost 3 bases and 4 bases, there was a span of 18 bases. CDR3 sequence reads: CASSPSSGSAGETQYF. The CDR3 coding sequence is TGTGCCAGCTCACCCTCCAGCGGGTCTGCGGGAGAGACCCAGTACTTC.

This rearrangement joins TRBV4-2 to TRBJ2-7, with TRBD2 identical over 7 bases. The CDR3 covers 17 residues. V lost 3 bases to trimming and J lost 0 bases; unmatched junction nucleotides: 11. CDR1 is LGHNA, CDR2 YNFKEQ, per germline. CDR3 coding DNA: TGTGCCAGCAGCCAGGGAGGGTCCGGGGTCAGCTCCTACGAGCAGTACTTC. Protein sequence: CASSQGGSGVSSYEQYF.

This clone has just a few counts. This chain joins TRBV27 and TRBJ2-7, with D tentatively TRBD1 (6 bases). Deletions cut 3 bases from V and 1 base from J, with 10 bases between. This CDR3 spans 14 amino acids. Per the germline V gene, CDR1 is MNHEY and CDR2 is SMNVEV (reference sequence). CDR3 loop: CASSLRGKSYEQYF. CDR3 DNA: TGTGCCAGCAGTTTGAGGGGGAAATCCTACGAGCAGTACTTC.

This chain links TRBV7-6 with TRBJ2-1; TRBD2 matches at 8 bases. The ends lost 2 bases at V and 2 bases at J; junction bases unmatched: 5. The germline gives CDR1 SGHVS, CDR2 FNYEAQ. CDR3 length equals 16 residues. CDR3 sequence reads: CASSLSVSGTYNEQFF. Here the CDR3 DNA reads TGTGCCAGCAGCTTAAGTGTTAGCGGGACCTACAATGAGCAGTTCTTC.

This sequence joins TRBV6-5 and TRBJ1-4, with 9 nucleotides matching TRBD1. V lost 6 bases, J lost 8 bases, and 7 bases stayed unmatched. Germline loops: CDR1 MNHEY, CDR2 SVGAGI. This CDR3 spans 14 amino acids. CDR3 protein: CASSSDRGREKLFF. The CDR3 DNA reads as TGTGCCAGCAGCTCCGACAGGGGGAGGGAAAAACTGTTTTTT.

The genes are TRBV6-6 and TRBJ2-1; TRBD1 matches 10 bases. The CDR3 spans 15 residues. Germline lookup yields CDR1 MNHNY and CDR2 SVGAGI (reference sequence). The J segment lost 4 bases and the V segment lost 4 bases, leaving 4 bases of the junction unmatched. The chain's CDR3 is CASSSSDRGYNEQFF. CDR3 in DNA: TGTGCCAGCAGTTCATCGGACAGGGGGTACAATGAGCAGTTCTTC.

The V gene is TRBV12-5, the J gene TRBJ1-3; D gene ambiguous. Germline-derived CDR1 and CDR2 are LGHNT and FRNRAP. The CDR3 spans 12 residues. Trimming left V 8 bases short and J 1 base short, with 6 bases between. The CDR3 region is CASSLSGNTIYF. In DNA, the CDR3 is TGTGCTAGTTCGCTATCTGGAAACACCATATATTTT.

V gene TRBV28 combines with J gene TRBJ2-1, with D possibly matching TRBD2 (5 bases). The CDR3 runs 16 residues. V shed 3 bases and J shed 4 bases, with 16 bases lying between them. CDR1 is MDHEN and CDR2 is SYDVKM in the germline V gene. CDR3 amino acids: CASSFRPGRIYNEQFF. The CDR3 coding sequence is TGTGCCAGCAGTTTCCGACCGGGAAGAATTTACAATGAGCAGTTCTTC.

J is TRBJ1-2 and V is TRBV14, with D uncertain. In germline, CDR1 is SGHDN, CDR2 FVKESK. V was trimmed by 1 base and J by 1 base, leaving 13 bases between them. The CDR3 runs 16 residues. CDR3 amino acids: CASSQALGNLNYGYTF. In DNA form, the CDR3 reads TGTGCCAGCAGCCAAGCACTGGGGAATCTTAACTATGGCTACACCTTC. Full variable domain (rest looked up from reference TRBV14 and TRBJ1-2): EAGVTQFPSHSVIEKGQTVTLRCDPISGHDNLYWYRRVMGKEIKFLLHFVKESKQDESGMPNNRFLAERTGGTYSTLKVQPAELEDSGVYFCASSQALGNLNYGYTFGSGTRLTVV.

The chain is built from TRBV6-5 and TRBJ2-7; D gene ambiguous. There are 11 residues in the CDR3. Per germline, CDR1 MNHEY and CDR2 SVGAGI. V was clipped by 5 bases and J by 3 bases, with 5 bases between them. CDR3 nucleotide sequence: TGTGCCAGCAGTCCTTACTACGAGCAGTACTTC. As protein: CASSPYYEQYF.

V usage is TRBV5-6 and J usage is TRBJ1-2; D possibly corresponds to TRBD1 (5 bases). From germline, CDR1 is SGHDT and CDR2 YYEEEE. The CDR3 is 13 residues long. V lost 4 bases and J 3 bases, leaving 10 bases between the germline ends. For the CDR3, the DNA is TGTGCCAGCAGCATGGACACAGACTATGGCTACACCTTC. Its protein product is CASSMDTDYGYTF.

V is TRBV5-1 and J is TRBJ2-3; possibly TRBD2 for D (6 bases). Per germline, CDR1 SGHRS and CDR2 YFSETQ. The CDR3 is 16 residues long. V lost 4 bases and J 1 base, leaving 16 bases between the germline ends. In nucleotides, the CDR3 is TGCGCCAGCAGCCCGGGACTTAGTATGGGCACAGATACGCAGTATTTT. Translating gives CASSPGLSMGTDTQYF.

This clone was recorded only once. V and J are TRBV5-6 and TRBJ2-7; D gene uncertain. The CDR3 spans 13 residues. Between the trimmed V and J ends, which lost 3 bases and 2 bases, there was a span of 9 bases. CDR1 is SGHDT and CDR2 is YYEEEE in the germline V gene. CDR3 DNA: TGTGCCAGCAGCTCCCACCCCCCCTACGAGCAGTACTTC. Encoded protein: CASSSHPPYEQYF. Variable domain in full (rest from reference TRBV5-6 and TRBJ2-7): DAGVTQSPTHLIKTRGQQVTLRCSPKSGHDTVSWYQQALGQGPQFIFQYYEEEERQRGNFPDRFSGHQFPNYSSELNVNALLLGDSALYLCASSSHPPYEQYFGPGTRLTVT.

The V gene is TRBV5-1, the J gene TRBJ2-5; 11 nucleotides align to TRBD1. Per the germline V gene, CDR1 is SGHRS and CDR2 is YFSETQ. CDR3 size: 17 residues. Losses at the gene ends were 1 base for V and 4 bases for J; bases not matched to a gene: 9. CDR3 loop: CASSLTPDRGRRETQYF. The CDR3, as DNA: TGCGCCAGCAGCTTGACCCCGGACAGGGGGCGGCGAGAGACCCAGTACTTC.

The chain joins TRBV27 to TRBJ2-7; D possibly uses TRBD1 or TRBD2 (5 bases each). Germline assignment: CDR1 MNHEY and CDR2 SMNVEV (reference sequence). V lost 8 bases and J lost 7, with 27 bases in between. This CDR3 region has 16 residues. The CDR3 DNA reads TGTGCCAGCGCCAAGACGAGGACTGGGGGTTCTTGGGAGCAGTACTTC. Protein: CASAKTRTGGSWEQYF.

The V call is TRBV7-9, the J call TRBJ2-1; TRBD2 matches at 9 bases. Germline V gene sequence: CDR1 SEHNR, CDR2 FQNEAQ (reference sequence). V lost 5 bases, J lost 5 bases, and 10 bases stayed unmatched. The CDR3 loop spans 16 amino acids. The CDR3 loop reads CASSMTSGPTHNEQFF. The CDR3, as DNA: TGTGCCAGCAGCATGACTAGCGGCCCAACCCACAATGAGCAGTTCTTC.

The chain couples TRBV7-3 to TRBJ2-1; TRBD2 matches at 10 bases. The CDR3 loop spans 17 amino acids. V lost 8 bases, J lost 0 bases, and 10 bases stayed unmatched. Germline V gives CDR1 SGHTA, CDR2 FQGTGA. For the CDR3, the DNA is TGTGCCAGCTCGGGGAGCGGGGGGGGCGGCTCCTACAATGAGCAGTTCTTC. Its translation: CASSGSGGGGSYNEQFF. Full variable domain (missing parts from reference TRBV7-3 and TRBJ2-1): GAGVSQTPSNKVTEKGKYVELRCDPISGHTALYWYRQSLGQGPEFLIYFQGTGAADDSGLPNDRFFAVRPEGSVSTLKIQRTERGDSAVYLCASSGSGGGGSYNEQFFGPGTRLTVL.

This chain joins TRBV5-1 and TRBJ1-6; D uncertain. Germline V gene sequence: CDR1 SGHRS, CDR2 YFSETQ. The CDR3 runs 15 residues. V dropped 0 bases and J dropped 7 bases, with 11 bases sitting between them. The CDR3 region has the DNA TGCGCCAGCAGCTTGGGACACACGGGGAATTCACCCCTCCACTTT. Protein product: CASSLGHTGNSPLHF.